Shown below are 24 T cell receptor beta chains from a single sample sequenced in a study of response to subunit inactivated influenza vaccine. TCRdb re-called the RT-PCR reads with MiXCR, one entry per CDR3 protein. Here the sample spans about 170,000 distinct CDR3 sequences, around a tenth being singletons. The sequencing here drew on CD8+ T cells sorted from PBMCs, taken 23 months after vaccination. The source is a man aged 50 to 69 who received an inactivated influenza vaccine.

The V gene is TRBV6-2 or TRBV6-3, the J gene TRBJ2-2; D is perhaps TRBD1 (5 bases). The CDR3 length is 19 residues. The V end was cut by 5 bases, the J end by 8 bases, with 30 bases between. Germline values: CDR1 MNHEY, CDR2 SVGEGT. The CDR3 protein is CASSPITLTARSSLGELFF. CDR3 in DNA: TGTGCCAGCAGTCCTATCACCCTGACAGCGAGGAGTTCCTTAGGGGAGCTGTTTTTT.

This clonotype was detected ten times or more. The chain employs TRBV7-8 and TRBJ2-2; possible D gene TRBD1, 5 bases. CDR1 is SGHVS, CDR2 FQNEAQ, per germline. This CDR3 is 20 amino acids long. The V and J ends lost 0 bases and 0 bases respectively, with 20 bases between them. CDR3 DNA sequence: TGTGCCAGCAGCTTAGCGCGTCGCAGGGTCACGGCCGCGAACACCGGGGAGCTGTTTTTT. Translation gives CASSLARRRVTAANTGELFF.

V usage is TRBV12-3 or TRBV12-4 and J usage is TRBJ2-1, with TRBD2 identical over 10 bases. This CDR3 region has 16 residues. The ends lost 2 bases at V and 4 bases at J; junction bases unmatched: 5. CDR3 DNA sequence: TGTGCCAGCAGTTTACAACTAGCGGGATCGTACAATGAGCAGTTCTTC. Residues: CASSLQLAGSYNEQFF.

This clonotype has only a few counts. The chain carries TRBV5-1 and TRBJ2-5, with 8 bases fitting TRBD1. Germline values: CDR1 SGHRS, CDR2 YFSETQ. The CDR3 covers 14 residues. The V and J ends lost 0 bases and 4 bases, in that order; junction bases with no gene match: 2. The CDR3 DNA reads as TGCGCCAGCAGCTTGGGCAGGGGGCCAGAGACCCAGTACTTC. Protein product: CASSLGRGPETQYF.

CDR3 protein: CASSQDGLAGGNEQFF. CDR3 coding DNA: TGTGCCAGCAGCCAAGATGGACTAGCGGGAGGCAATGAGCAGTTCTTC. The V and J genes are TRBV3-1 and TRBJ2-1, with 14 bases aligning to TRBD2. Unmatched junction bases numbered 1, after V lost 0 bases and J lost 6 bases. CDR1 and CDR2 (germline): LGHDT, YNNKEL (reference sequence). The CDR3 is 16 residues long.

The gene calls are TRBV3-1 and TRBJ1-2; TRBD1 agrees at 8 bases. The CDR3 contains 15 residues. Germline CDR1 is LGHDT and CDR2 is YNNKEL (reference sequence). J lost 5 bases, V lost 0 bases, and 5 bases had no gene match. The CDR3 bases are TGTGCCAGCAGCCAAGACAGGGGGCGCGTGTATGGCTACACCTTC. Encoded protein: CASSQDRGRVYGYTF.

This clonotype was found many times. This chain links TRBV29-1 with TRBJ2-5; D perhaps matches TRBD1 (6 bases). Germline CDR1 SQVTM, CDR2 ANQGSEA. Trimming shortened V by 0 bases and J by 2 bases, and 13 bases separated the two germline ends. The CDR3 sequence is 15 residues long. The CDR3 is CSVEDTGTPQETQYF. The CDR3 DNA is TGCAGCGTTGAAGATACCGGGACACCACAAGAGACCCAGTACTTC.

The chain is built from TRBV10-2 and TRBJ2-7; D is perhaps TRBD1 or TRBD2 (6 bases each). V shed 3 bases and J shed 2 bases, with 8 bases lying between them. This CDR3 is 13 amino acids long. Looked up from germline, CDR1 is WSHSY and CDR2 is SAAADI. CDR3 sequence: CASSDGGPYEQYF. The CDR3 DNA follows: TGCGCCAGCAGTGATGGGGGGCCCTACGAGCAGTACTTC.

This clonotype was counted only a few times. This rearrangement joins TRBV12-5 to TRBJ2-5, with TRBD1 as a possible D gene (6 bases). Germline V gives CDR1 LGHNT, CDR2 FRNRAP. The CDR3 has 15 amino acids. V lost 3 bases, J lost 2 bases, and 13 bases lay in between. The CDR3 is CASGFYAGTQETQYF. For the CDR3, the DNA is TGTGCTAGTGGTTTTTATGCAGGGACACAAGAGACCCAGTACTTC.

This clonotype occurred a few times. The CDR3 region is CASSVSSGAYNEQFF. The CDR3 nucleotides are TGTGCCAGCAGCGTCTCTAGCGGCGCCTACAATGAGCAGTTCTTC. The V and J genes are TRBV9 and TRBJ2-1, with 7 bases lining up with TRBD2. Germline V gives CDR1 SGDLS, CDR2 YYNGEE. This CDR3 has 15 amino acids. Losses at the gene ends were 2 bases for V and 2 bases for J; bases not matched to a gene: 4.

This clonotype showed up just a few times. This chain uses TRBV10-3 with TRBJ2-3; 8 nucleotides agree with TRBD2. There are 15 residues in the CDR3. V was clipped by 3 bases and J by 6 bases; unmatched bases: 8. Germline assignment: CDR1 ENHRY and CDR2 SYGVKD. The CDR3 bases are TGTGCCATCAGTGACGTTAGCGGGATGCCGGATACGCAGTATTTT. Residues: CAISDVSGMPDTQYF.

The chain carries TRBV6-2 or TRBV6-3 and TRBJ2-5; 10 nucleotides line up with TRBD2. V trimming: 0 bases; J trimming: 0 bases; junction bases outside the gene matches: 1. The germline CDR1 and CDR2 sequences are MNHEY and SVGEGT. CDR3 size: 16 residues. The CDR3 DNA reads as TGTGCCAGCAGTTACTCCGGGACTAGCGACCAAGAGACCCAGTACTTC. It is translated as CASSYSGTSDQETQYF.

V is TRBV27 and J is TRBJ1-2, with TRBD1 matching 11 bases. Trimming at V came to 8 bases and at J to 8 bases, leaving 7 bases not matched to a gene. Germline CDR1 MNHEY, CDR2 SMNVEV (reference sequence). The CDR3 loop spans 13 amino acids. CDR3 DNA sequence: TGTGCCAGCCAGGGACAGGGGGTTGGCGGCTACACCTTC. The encoded protein is CASQGQGVGGYTF.

This clonotype was detected only a few times. V usage is TRBV4-3 and J usage is TRBJ2-3; D call uncertain. The CDR3 sequence is 17 residues long. Germline CDR1 reads LGHNA; CDR2 reads YSLEER. Trimming shortened V by 0 bases and J by 0 bases, and 13 bases separated the two germline ends. The CDR3 coding sequence is TGCGCCAGCAGCCAAGATAGAACGGAACTTAGCACAGATACGCAGTATTTT. Its protein is CASSQDRTELSTDTQYF.

The V call is TRBV24-1, the J call TRBJ2-3; D is tentatively TRBD1 or TRBD2 (5 bases each). The V end was cut by 6 bases, the J end by 3 bases, with 12 bases between. In germline, CDR1 is KGHDR, CDR2 SFDVKD. The CDR3 has 14 residues. In nucleotides, the CDR3 is TGTGCCACCAGTTTAGGGACCCGGACAGATACGCAGTATTTT. It codes for CATSLGTRTDTQYF.

The J gene is TRBJ2-7, the V gene TRBV20-1; D may correspond to TRBD1 or TRBD2 (5 bases each). V shed 0 bases and J shed 2 bases, with 20 bases lying between them. Germline lookup yields CDR1 DFQATT and CDR2 SNEGSKA (reference sequence). CDR3 length equals 17 residues. The CDR3 loop is CSARDVGTVFRPYEQYF. Written as DNA, the CDR3 is TGCAGTGCTAGAGATGTGGGGACGGTATTCCGCCCCTACGAGCAGTACTTC.

The chain is built from TRBV4-3 and TRBJ2-7, with TRBD2 as a possible D gene (6 bases). The V end lost 0 bases, the J end lost 2 bases, and 8 bases lay between the germline ends. CDR3 length equals 14 residues. Looked up from germline, CDR1 is LGHNA and CDR2 is YSLEER. CDR3: CASSQDLAPYEQYF. CDR3 nucleotides: TGCGCCAGCAGCCAAGATCTAGCGCCCTACGAGCAGTACTTC.

This clonotype came up many times. The rearrangement uses TRBV29-1 and TRBJ2-7; D may match TRBD1 or TRBD2 (5 bases each). CDR1 is SQVTM, CDR2 ANQGSEA, per germline. V gave up 4 bases and J gave up 7 bases, with 11 bases separating them. CDR3 size: 11 residues. The CDR3: CSVGTWGEQYF. The CDR3 DNA reads as TGCAGCGTTGGGACCTGGGGGGAGCAGTACTTC.

The J gene is TRBJ2-7, the V gene TRBV6-2 or TRBV6-3, with a possible D match to TRBD2 (5 bases). The CDR3 totals 15 residues. CDR1 is MNHEY and CDR2 is SVGEGT in the germline V gene. The V end was cut by 2 bases, the J end by 0 bases, with 11 bases between. CDR3 sequence: CASSYRTGSSYEQYF. CDR3 nucleotide sequence: TGTGCCAGCAGTTACCGGACGGGGAGCTCCTACGAGCAGTACTTC.

This clonotype has only a few counts. The J gene is TRBJ2-1, the V gene TRBV7-3; D could derive from TRBD1 or TRBD2 (6 bases each). V gave up 5 bases and J gave up 4 bases, with 15 bases separating them. The CDR3 length is 15 residues. CDR1 and CDR2 from the germline V gene are SGHTA and FQGTGA. In nucleotides, the CDR3 is TGTGCCAGCAGCCCTAACGGGGGCGGGTACAATGAGCAGTTCTTC. This translates into CASSPNGGGYNEQFF.

J is TRBJ2-7 and V is TRBV4-2; D gene unclear. Germline CDR1 and CDR2: LGHNA and YNFKEQ. CDR3 length equals 16 residues. V lost 0 bases and J 3 bases, leaving 15 bases between the germline ends. The CDR3 loop is CASSQDSLSENYEQYF. The CDR3 DNA reads TGTGCCAGCAGCCAAGATAGCTTGTCAGAGAACTACGAGCAGTACTTC.

The table lists this clonotype with a few counts. J is TRBJ2-3 and V is TRBV10-3; TRBD2 matches at 7 bases. The CDR3 consists of 15 residues. The ends lost 4 bases at V and 6 bases at J; junction bases unmatched: 10. Germline V gene sequence: CDR1 ENHRY, CDR2 SYGVKD. The CDR3 reads CAISGLAEADDTQYF. The CDR3 region has the DNA TGTGCCATCAGTGGACTAGCAGAGGCGGACGATACGCAGTATTTT.

The gene calls are TRBV4-3 and TRBJ2-3; 13 bases are shared with TRBD2. With V trimmed by 2 bases and J by 1 base, 3 bases remained unmatched. The CDR3 is 17 amino acids. From germline, CDR1 is LGHNA and CDR2 YSLEER. CDR3 DNA: TGCGCCAGCAGCCAATACGGACTAGCGGGAGGCACAGATACGCAGTATTTT. Encoded protein: CASSQYGLAGGTDTQYF.

This chain connects TRBV4-1 to TRBJ2-1; 9 nucleotides agree with TRBD1. CDR3 length: 16 residues. Germline V CDR1 and CDR2: MGHRA, YSYEKL. The junction had 5 bases not matched to a gene; V was cut back by 1 base and J by 4 bases. The CDR3: CASSQGSGTGYNEQFF. As DNA, the CDR3 is TGCGCCAGCAGCCAAGGATCCGGGACAGGGTACAATGAGCAGTTCTTC.